Listed below are T cell receptor beta chains from one sample, sequenced in a study of T cell repertoires in cytomegalovirus infection. Antigen specificity for these receptors is unknown. MiXCR was run by TCRdb on the reads, yielding one entry per CDR3 protein. This table has 200,000 or so distinct CDR3 sequences, around 40% appearing once. The input for sequencing was CD8+ T cells from cultured PBMCs, taken from culture after CMV antigen stimulation. All receptors come from a human donor in good health (CMV status not recorded). Some clones in this sample may be carry-over from other donors' samples. The CDR3 runs from the conserved cysteine through the conserved F or W. The D gene is left open where the match is weak. Size is stated for part of the rows, as once, few or many counts, or as a class when the clone is expanded.

>.|.|TRBJ2-1|15|TRBV6-2/TRBV6-3
CASHSTREIFDEQFF
TGTGCCAGCCATTCCACGCGGGAAATCTTCGATGAGCAGTTCTTC
>.|.|TRBJ2-2|12|TRBV11-2
CASSFGPVSLFF
TGTGCCAGCAGCTTCGGGCCAGTTTCGCTGTTTTTT
>TRBD1|once|TRBJ1-2|15|TRBV5-4
CASSFPQGFNYGYTF
TGTGCCAGCAGCTTCCCACAGGGGTTTAACTATGGCTACACCTTC
>.|.|TRBJ2-7|14|TRBV6-1
CASANRQSIYEQYF
TGTGCCAGCGCAAATCGTCAGAGTATCTACGAGCAGTACTTC
>.|.|TRBJ2-2|16|TRBV10-3
CAISESKGLRSGELFF
TGTGCCATCAGTGAGTCGAAGGGCCTCAGATCCGGGGAGCTGTTTTTT
>.|.|TRBJ1-4|14|TRBV28
CASSPRRSLEKLFF
TGTGCCAGCAGCCCTAGGAGAAGCCTTGAAAAACTGTTTTTT
>.|.|TRBJ2-5|15|TRBV7-8
CASSLAEYSQETQYF
TGTGCCAGCAGCTTAGCGGAGTACAGTCAAGAGACCCAGTACTTC
>TRBD1|.|TRBJ2-7|14|TRBV11-2
CASSLSTGTYEQYF
TGTGCCAGCAGCCTCTCGACAGGGACCTACGAGCAGTACTTC
>.|.|TRBJ2-7|11|TRBV29-1
CSVEDSYEQYF
TGCAGCGTTGAGGACTCCTACGAGCAGTACTTC
>.|many|TRBJ2-7|19|TRBV7-2
CASSLDPFLEGVSSYEQYF
TGTGCCAGCAGCTTAGATCCGTTTCTTGAGGGAGTAAGCTCCTACGAGCAGTACTTC
>TRBD2|.|TRBJ2-1|16|TRBV27
CASSLSSGSYFNEQFF
TGTGCCAGCAGTTTGTCTAGCGGGAGTTATTTCAATGAGCAGTTCTTC
>TRBD2|.|TRBJ2-5|16|TRBV12-3/TRBV12-4
CASSELAGDPQETQYF
TGTGCCAGCAGTGAACTAGCGGGGGACCCCCAAGAGACCCAGTACTTC
>.|.|TRBJ2-7|12|TRBV6-5
CASGQISYEQYF
TGTGCCAGCGGGCAGATAAGCTACGAGCAGTACTTC
>TRBD2|.|TRBJ2-3|15|TRBV20-1
CSARDRGGYTDTQYF
TGCAGTGCTAGAGATCGGGGGGGCTACACAGATACGCAGTATTTT
>TRBD2|.|TRBJ2-2|16|TRBV7-9
CASSLESGSNTGELFF
TGTGCCAGCAGCTTAGAAAGCGGGAGTAACACCGGGGAGCTGTTTTTT
>TRBD2|.|TRBJ2-3|16|TRBV7-3
CASSLIVAGGPDTQYF
TGTGCCAGCAGTTTGATCGTAGCGGGGGGTCCAGATACGCAGTATTTT
>.|.|TRBJ2-2|14|TRBV11-2
CASSYLRATGELFF
TGTGCCAGCAGCTACCTTCGAGCCACCGGGGAGCTGTTTTTT
>.|.|TRBJ2-5|15|TRBV19
CASSIAGHTQETQYF
TGTGCCAGTAGTATAGCTGGACACACGCAAGAGACCCAGTACTTC
>TRBD2|few|TRBJ2-7|16|TRBV11-2
CASSSYPTTSVHEQYF
TGTGCCAGCAGCTCGTATCCCACGACTAGCGTCCACGAGCAGTACTTC
>TRBD2|.|TRBJ2-3|19|TRBV5-1
CASSSHGLAGGDDTDTQYF
TGCGCCAGCAGCTCCCACGGACTAGCGGGGGGCGATGATACAGATACGCAGTATTTT
>.|few|TRBJ2-7|15|TRBV28
CASSLMAGLGYEQYF
TGTGCCAGCAGTCTGATGGCGGGTCTGGGCTACGAGCAGTACTTC